The present entry profiles one T cell receptor (beta chain) with its context. The antigen is undetermined. TCRdb re-analysed the reads in MiXCR, keeping a single row per CDR3 protein. The table lists about 310,000 distinct CDR3 sequences, approximately 25% of them singletons. This sample is part of a study of T cell repertoires in cytomegalovirus infection. Whole-study context: Recently identified HLA-C-restricted and well-studied HLA-B-restricted CMV epitopes were used. General study points: Ex vivo responses were dominated by HLA-C-restricted CMV-specific TCR beta clonotypes. Cumulated frequencies of public TCR beta families served to identify carriers of CMV plus the relevant HLA.

The CDR3 is made up of 15 amino acids. V dropped 2 bases and J dropped 4; count of bases not matched to a gene: 4. Per germline, CDR1 SGHVS and CDR2 FQNEAQ. Sequencing used cultured PBMCs, obtained from culture after CMV antigen stimulation. The sequence was collected from a human donor in good health (CMV status not recorded). Some clones in this sample may be carry-over from other donors' samples. This chain links TRBV7-8 with TRBJ2-2; 7 bases match TRBD2. CDR3 in amino acids: CASSLFRTSTGELFF. The CDR3 nucleotides are TGTGCCAGCAGCTTATTTCGGACTAGCACCGGGGAGCTGTTTTTT.